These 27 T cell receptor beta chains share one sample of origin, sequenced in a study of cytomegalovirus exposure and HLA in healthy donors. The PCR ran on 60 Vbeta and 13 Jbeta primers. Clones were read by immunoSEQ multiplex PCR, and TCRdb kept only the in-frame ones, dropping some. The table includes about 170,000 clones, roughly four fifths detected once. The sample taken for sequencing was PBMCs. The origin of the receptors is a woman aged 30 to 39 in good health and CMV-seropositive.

As DNA, the CDR3 is TGTGCCAGCAGCTTTTCTAGCGGGGGCCAAGAGACCCAGTACTTC. It yields the protein CASSFSSGGQETQYF. The chain has TRBV9 and TRBJ2-5; 10 bases line up with TRBD2. Germline V gives CDR1 SGDLS, CDR2 YYNGEE. CDR3 length: 15 amino acids. V was pared by 4 bases and J by 1 base, with 4 bases of the junction left unmatched.

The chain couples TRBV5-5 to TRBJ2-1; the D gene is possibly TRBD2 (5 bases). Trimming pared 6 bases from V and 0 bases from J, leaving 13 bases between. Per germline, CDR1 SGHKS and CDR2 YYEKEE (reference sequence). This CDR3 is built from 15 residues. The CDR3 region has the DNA TGTGCCAGCACCCTATTGGGGAGCTCCTACAATGAGCAGTTCTTC. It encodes CASTLLGSSYNEQFF. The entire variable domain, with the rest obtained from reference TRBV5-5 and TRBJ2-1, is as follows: DAGVTQSPTHLIKTRGQQVTLRCSPISGHKSVSWYQQVLGQGPQFIFQYYEKEERGRGNFPDRFSARQFPNYSSELNVNALLLGDSALYLCASTLLGSSYNEQFFGPGTRLTVL.

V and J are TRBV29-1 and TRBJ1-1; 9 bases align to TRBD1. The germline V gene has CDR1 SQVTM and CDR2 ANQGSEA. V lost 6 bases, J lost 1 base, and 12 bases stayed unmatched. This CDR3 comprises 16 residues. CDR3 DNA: TGCAGCGTGGACCCCGGGACAGGGCTGGGGAACACTGAAGCTTTCTTT. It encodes CSVDPGTGLGNTEAFF. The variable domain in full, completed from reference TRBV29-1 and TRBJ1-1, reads SAVISQKPSRDICQRGTSLTIQCQVDSQVTMMFWYRQQPGQSLTLIATANQGSEATYESGFVIDKFPISRPNLTFSTLTVSNMSPEDSSIYLCSVDPGTGLGNTEAFFGQGTRLTVV.

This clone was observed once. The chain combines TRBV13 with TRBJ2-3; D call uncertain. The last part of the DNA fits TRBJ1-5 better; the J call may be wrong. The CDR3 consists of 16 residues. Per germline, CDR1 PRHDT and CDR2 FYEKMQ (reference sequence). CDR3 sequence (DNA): TGTGCCAGCAGCGAAAGACTAGCGGGAGGATCAGATACGCAGCATTTT. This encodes CASSERLAGGSDTQHF.

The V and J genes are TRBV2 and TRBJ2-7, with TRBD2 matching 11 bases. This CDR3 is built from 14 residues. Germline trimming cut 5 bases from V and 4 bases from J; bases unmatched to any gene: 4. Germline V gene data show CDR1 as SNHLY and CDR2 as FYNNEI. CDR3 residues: CASSTSGSAYEQYF. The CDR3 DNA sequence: TGTGCCAGCAGTACTAGCGGGAGCGCTTACGAGCAGTACTTC.

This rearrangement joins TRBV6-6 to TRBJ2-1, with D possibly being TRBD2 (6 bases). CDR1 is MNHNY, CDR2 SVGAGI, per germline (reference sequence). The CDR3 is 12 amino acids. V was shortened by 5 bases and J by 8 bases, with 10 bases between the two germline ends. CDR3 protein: CASSRSGYEQFF. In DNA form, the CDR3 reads TGTGCCAGCAGTCGTAGCGGCTATGAGCAGTTCTTC.

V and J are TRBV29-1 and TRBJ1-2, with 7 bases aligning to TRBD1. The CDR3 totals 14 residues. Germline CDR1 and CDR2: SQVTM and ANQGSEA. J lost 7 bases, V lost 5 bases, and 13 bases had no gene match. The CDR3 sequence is CSVPKQGFESGYTF. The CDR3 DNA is TGCAGCGTTCCTAAACAGGGGTTTGAGAGTGGCTACACCTTC.

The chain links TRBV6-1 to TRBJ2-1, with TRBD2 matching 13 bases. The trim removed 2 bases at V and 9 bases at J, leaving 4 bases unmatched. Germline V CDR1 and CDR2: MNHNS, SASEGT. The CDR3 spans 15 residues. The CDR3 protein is CASSETSGGASEQFF. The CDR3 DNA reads TGTGCCAGCAGTGAAACTAGCGGGGGGGCAAGTGAGCAGTTCTTC.

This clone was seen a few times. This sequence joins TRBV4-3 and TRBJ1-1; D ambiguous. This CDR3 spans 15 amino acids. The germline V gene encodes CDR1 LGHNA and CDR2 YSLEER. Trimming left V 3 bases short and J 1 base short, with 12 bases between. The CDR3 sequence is CASSHAAQTNTEAFF. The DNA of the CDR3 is TGCGCCAGCAGCCACGCAGCACAGACGAACACTGAAGCTTTCTTT.

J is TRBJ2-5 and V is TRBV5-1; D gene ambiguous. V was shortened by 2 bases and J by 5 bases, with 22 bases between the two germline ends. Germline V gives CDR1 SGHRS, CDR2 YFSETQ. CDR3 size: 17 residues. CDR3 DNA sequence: TGCGCCAGCAGCTTCAATACCCCGTCGACAATTAGGGAGACCCAGTACTTC. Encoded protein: CASSFNTPSTIRETQYF.

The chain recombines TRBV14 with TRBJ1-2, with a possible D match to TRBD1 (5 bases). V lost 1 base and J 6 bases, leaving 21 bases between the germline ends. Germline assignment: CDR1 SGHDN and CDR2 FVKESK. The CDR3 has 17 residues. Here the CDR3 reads CASSQALGPTGSHGYTF. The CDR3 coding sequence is TGTGCCAGCAGCCAAGCCTTGGGCCCAACAGGATCTCATGGCTACACCTTC.

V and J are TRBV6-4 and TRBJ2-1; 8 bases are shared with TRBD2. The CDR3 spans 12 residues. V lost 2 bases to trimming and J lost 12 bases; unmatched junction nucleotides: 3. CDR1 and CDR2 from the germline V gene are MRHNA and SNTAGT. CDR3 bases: TGTGCCAGCAGTGACGTAGCGGGAAGGCAGTTCTTC. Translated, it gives CASSDVAGRQFF.

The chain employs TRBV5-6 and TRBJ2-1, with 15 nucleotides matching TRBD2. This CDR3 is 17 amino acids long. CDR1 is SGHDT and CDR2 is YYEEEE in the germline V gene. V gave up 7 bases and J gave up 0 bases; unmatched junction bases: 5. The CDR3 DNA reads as TGTGCCAGCCTCGGGACTAGCGGGAGGAGCTCCTACAATGAGCAGTTCTTC. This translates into CASLGTSGRSSYNEQFF.

The CDR3 reads CASSLKPTGVKYEQYF. DNA of the CDR3: TGTGCCAGCAGCTTAAAGCCGACAGGGGTCAAATACGAGCAGTACTTC. This chain uses TRBV7-9 with TRBJ2-7; 8 bases are shared with TRBD1. J was trimmed by 4 bases and V by 2 bases; bases with no gene match: 10. This CDR3 is 16 amino acids long. Looked up from germline, CDR1 is SEHNR and CDR2 is FQNEAQ (reference sequence).

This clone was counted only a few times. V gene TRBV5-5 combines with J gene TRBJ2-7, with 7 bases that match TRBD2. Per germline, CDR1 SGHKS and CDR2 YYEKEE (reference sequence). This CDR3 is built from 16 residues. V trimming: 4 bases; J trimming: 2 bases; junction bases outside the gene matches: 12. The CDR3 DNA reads TGTGCCAGCAGCGTACTAATAGCGGGCAGCGCCTACGAGCAGTACTTC. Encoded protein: CASSVLIAGSAYEQYF.

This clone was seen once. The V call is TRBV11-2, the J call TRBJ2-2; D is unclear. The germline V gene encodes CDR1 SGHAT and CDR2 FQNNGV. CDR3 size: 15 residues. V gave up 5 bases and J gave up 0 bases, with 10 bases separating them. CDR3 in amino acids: CASSAILANTGELFF. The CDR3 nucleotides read TGTGCCAGCAGCGCGATCCTAGCGAACACCGGGGAGCTGTTTTTT.

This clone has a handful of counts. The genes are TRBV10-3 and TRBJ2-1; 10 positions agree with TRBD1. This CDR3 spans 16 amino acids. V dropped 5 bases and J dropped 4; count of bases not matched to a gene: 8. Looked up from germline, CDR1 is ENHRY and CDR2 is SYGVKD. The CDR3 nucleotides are TGTGCCATCAGTCCGGACAGGGGGGTAGGGTACAATGAGCAGTTCTTC. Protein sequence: CAISPDRGVGYNEQFF.

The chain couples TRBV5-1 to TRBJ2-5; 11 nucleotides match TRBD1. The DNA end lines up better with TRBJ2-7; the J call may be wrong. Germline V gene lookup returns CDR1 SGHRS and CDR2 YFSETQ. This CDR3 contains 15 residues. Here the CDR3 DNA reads TGCGCCAGCAGCTTGGACCCAGGGACAGGGGGCGAGCAGTACTTC. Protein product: CASSLDPGTGGEQYF.

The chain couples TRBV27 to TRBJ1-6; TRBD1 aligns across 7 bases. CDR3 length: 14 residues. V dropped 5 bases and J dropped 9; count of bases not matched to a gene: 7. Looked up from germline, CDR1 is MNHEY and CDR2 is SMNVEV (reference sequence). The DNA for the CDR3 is TGTGCCAGCAGTCCAACAGGGGTAATTTCACCCCTCCACTTT. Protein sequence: CASSPTGVISPLHF.

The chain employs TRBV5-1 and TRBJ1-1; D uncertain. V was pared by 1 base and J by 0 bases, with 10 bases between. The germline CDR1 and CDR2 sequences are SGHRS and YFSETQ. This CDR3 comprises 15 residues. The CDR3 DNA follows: TGCGCCAGCAGCTTGACAGAACTCATGAACACTGAAGCTTTCTTT. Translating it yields CASSLTELMNTEAFF. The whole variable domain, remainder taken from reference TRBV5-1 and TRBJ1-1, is KAGVTQTPRYLIKTRGQQVTLSCSPISGHRSVSWYQQTPGQGLQFLFEYFSETQRNKGNFPGRFSGRQFSNSRSEMNVSTLELGDSALYLCASSLTELMNTEAFFGQGTRLTVV.

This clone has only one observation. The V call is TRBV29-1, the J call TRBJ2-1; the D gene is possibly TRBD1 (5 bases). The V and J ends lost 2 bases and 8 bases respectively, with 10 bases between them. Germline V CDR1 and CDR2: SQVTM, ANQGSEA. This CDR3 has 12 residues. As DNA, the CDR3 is TGCAGCGTTGAAAGGCAGGGCTATGAGCAGTTCTTC. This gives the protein CSVERQGYEQFF.

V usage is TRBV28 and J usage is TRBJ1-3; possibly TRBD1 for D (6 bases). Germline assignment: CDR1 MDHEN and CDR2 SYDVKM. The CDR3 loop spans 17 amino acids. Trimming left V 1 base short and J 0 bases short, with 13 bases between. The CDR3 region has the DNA TGTGCCAGCAGTTTATTTGGGGGCGGGAGCTCTGGAAACACCATATATTTT. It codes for CASSLFGGGSSGNTIYF.

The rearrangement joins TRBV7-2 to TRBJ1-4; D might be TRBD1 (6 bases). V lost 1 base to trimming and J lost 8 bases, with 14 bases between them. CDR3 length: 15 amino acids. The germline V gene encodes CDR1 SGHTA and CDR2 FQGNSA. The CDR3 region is CASSLVISGEEKLFF. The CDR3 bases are TGTGCCAGCAGCTTAGTCATCTCAGGGGAGGAAAAACTGTTTTTT.

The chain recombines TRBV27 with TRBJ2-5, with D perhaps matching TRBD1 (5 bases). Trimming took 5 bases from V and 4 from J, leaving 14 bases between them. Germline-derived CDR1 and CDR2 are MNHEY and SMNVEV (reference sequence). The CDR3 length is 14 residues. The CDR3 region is CASSVLTRGETQYF. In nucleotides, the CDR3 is TGTGCCAGCAGTGTCCTGACAAGGGGAGAGACCCAGTACTTC.

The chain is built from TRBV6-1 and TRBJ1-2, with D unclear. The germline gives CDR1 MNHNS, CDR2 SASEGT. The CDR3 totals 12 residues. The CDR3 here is CAAVGLVGGYTF. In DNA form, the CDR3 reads TGTGCTGCGGTTGGACTCGTTGGTGGCTACACCTTC.

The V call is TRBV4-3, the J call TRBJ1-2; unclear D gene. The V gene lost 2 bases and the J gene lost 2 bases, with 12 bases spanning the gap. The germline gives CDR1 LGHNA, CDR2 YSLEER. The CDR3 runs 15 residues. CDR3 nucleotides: TGCGCCAGCAGCCAATTAGCGACTGAGAACTATGGCTACACCTTC. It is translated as CASSQLATENYGYTF.

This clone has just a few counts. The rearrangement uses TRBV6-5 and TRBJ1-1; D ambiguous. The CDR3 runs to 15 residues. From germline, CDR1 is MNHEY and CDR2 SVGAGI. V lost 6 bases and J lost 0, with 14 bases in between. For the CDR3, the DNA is TGTGCCAGCAGCCCTCAAGAGGCTATGAACACTGAAGCTTTCTTT. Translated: CASSPQEAMNTEAFF.